A selection of T cell receptor beta chains follows, all from one sample in a study of T cell repertoires in cytomegalovirus infection. Each CDR3 protein is one row after TCRdb ran MiXCR on the reads. This sample has 200,000 or so distinct CDR3 sequences, with 28% found just once. What was sequenced was PBMCs. These receptors were collected from a human donor in good health (CMV status not recorded). Some clones in this sample may be carry-over from other donors' samples. Both conserved end residues are part of each CDR3. Clone size is shown for a subset of rows, as once, few, many or a class of expanded clone.

j_gene | v_gene | abundance | CDR3aa
TRBJ2-7 | TRBV6-2/TRBV6-3 | few | CASSYSASGDAYEQYF
TRBJ2-2 | TRBV5-1 | . | CASSLAWGPGETGELFF
TRBJ1-1 | TRBV5-1 | . | CASSLADRLEAFF
TRBJ1-1 | TRBV29-1 | . | CRVEESEADTEAFF
TRBJ2-7 | TRBV6-2/TRBV6-3 | . | CASTTLRGSGGRGNYEQYF
TRBJ1-1 | TRBV6-5 | few | CASSLTGVGFYTEAFF
TRBJ2-7 | TRBV6-9 | . | CASSKPRRGEQYF
TRBJ1-1 | TRBV11-2 | . | CASSPGRENTEAFF
TRBJ1-1 | TRBV5-6 | . | CASSLLAGAGTEAFF
TRBJ2-7 | TRBV7-2 | few | CASSLITGGSYEQYF
TRBJ1-1 | TRBV20-1 | . | CSARSGSQEAFF
TRBJ1-1 | TRBV5-4 | many | CASRLQGNTEAFF
TRBJ2-1 | TRBV27 | few | CASSLELTGRNEQFF
TRBJ1-4 | TRBV7-8 | few | CASSLARGRDEKLFF
TRBJ2-5 | TRBV30 | . | CAWSRRTPLGETQYF
TRBJ2-7 | TRBV7-9 | . | CASSGRGLARDSYEQYF
TRBJ1-2 | TRBV3-1 | . | CASSQDESGGYGYTF
TRBJ1-6 | TRBV10-2 | few | CASSELVSDSPLHF
TRBJ2-3 | TRBV7-9 | . | CASSAPRGYSGGAVVSDTQYF
TRBJ2-3 | TRBV7-2 | . | CASSLELAHTQYF
TRBJ1-1 | TRBV7-2 | many | CASSLLSGTATEAFF
TRBJ2-1 | TRBV11-2 | . | CASREWGRSYNEQFF
TRBJ2-5 | TRBV7-2 | many | CASREWSGGSETQYF
TRBJ2-2 | TRBV20-1 | few | CSVDRGDTGELFF
TRBJ1-2 | TRBV6-2/TRBV6-3 | . | CASSYSGSRDGYTF
TRBJ1-1 | TRBV12-3/TRBV12-4 | few | CASSFSGTGAINRNSEAFF
TRBJ2-7 | TRBV19 | . | CATGTDSSYEQYF